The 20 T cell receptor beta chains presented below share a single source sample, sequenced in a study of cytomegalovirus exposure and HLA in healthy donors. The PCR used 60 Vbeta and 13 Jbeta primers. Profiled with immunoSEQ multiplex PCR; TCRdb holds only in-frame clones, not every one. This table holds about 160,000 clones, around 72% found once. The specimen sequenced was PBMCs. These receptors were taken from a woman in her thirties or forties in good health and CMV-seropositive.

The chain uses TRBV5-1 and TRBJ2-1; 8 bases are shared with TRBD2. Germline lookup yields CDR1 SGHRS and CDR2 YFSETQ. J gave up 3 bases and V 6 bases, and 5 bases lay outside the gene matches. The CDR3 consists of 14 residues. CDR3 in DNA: TGCGCCAGCACCCCGGGGGGGGGCTACAATGAGCAGTTCTTC. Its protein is CASTPGGGYNEQFF. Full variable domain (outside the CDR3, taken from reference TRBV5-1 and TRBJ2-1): KAGVTQTPRYLIKTRGQQVTLSCSPISGHRSVSWYQQTPGQGLQFLFEYFSETQRNKGNFPGRFSGRQFSNSRSEMNVSTLELGDSALYLCASTPGGGYNEQFFGPGTRLTVL.

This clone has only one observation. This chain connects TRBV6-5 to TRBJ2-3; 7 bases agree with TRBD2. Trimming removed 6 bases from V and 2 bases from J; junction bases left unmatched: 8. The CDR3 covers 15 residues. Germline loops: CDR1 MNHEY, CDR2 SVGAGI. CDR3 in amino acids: CASSLRGTITDTQYF. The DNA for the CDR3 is TGTGCCAGCAGCCTCCGGGGGACTATCACAGATACGCAGTATTTT.

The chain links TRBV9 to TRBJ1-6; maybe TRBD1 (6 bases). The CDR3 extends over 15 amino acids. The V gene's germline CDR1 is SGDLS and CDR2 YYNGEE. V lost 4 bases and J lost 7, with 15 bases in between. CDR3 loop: CASSPDRLKNSPLHF. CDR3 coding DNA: TGTGCCAGCAGCCCCGACAGGTTAAAGAATTCACCCCTCCACTTT.

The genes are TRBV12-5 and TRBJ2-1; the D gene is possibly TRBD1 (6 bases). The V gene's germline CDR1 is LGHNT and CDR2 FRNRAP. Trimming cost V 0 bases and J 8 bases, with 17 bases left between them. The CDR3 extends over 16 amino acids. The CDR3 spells CASGLVFGRGSYEQFF. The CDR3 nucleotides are TGTGCTAGTGGTTTGGTATTCGGCAGGGGTTCGTATGAGCAGTTCTTC.

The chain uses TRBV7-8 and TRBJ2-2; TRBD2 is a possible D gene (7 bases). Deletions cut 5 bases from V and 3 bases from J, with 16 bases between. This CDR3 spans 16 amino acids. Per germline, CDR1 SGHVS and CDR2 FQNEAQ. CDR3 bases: TGTGCCAGCAGCGGGGGGGCCTTAAGCGACACCGGGGAGCTGTTTTTT. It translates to CASSGGALSDTGELFF. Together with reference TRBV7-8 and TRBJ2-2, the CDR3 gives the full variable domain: GAGVSQSPRYKVAKRGQDVALRCDPISGHVSLFWYQQALGQGPEFLTYFQNEAQLDKSGLPSDRFFAERPEGSVSTLKIQRTQQEDSAVYLCASSGGALSDTGELFFGEGSRLTVL.

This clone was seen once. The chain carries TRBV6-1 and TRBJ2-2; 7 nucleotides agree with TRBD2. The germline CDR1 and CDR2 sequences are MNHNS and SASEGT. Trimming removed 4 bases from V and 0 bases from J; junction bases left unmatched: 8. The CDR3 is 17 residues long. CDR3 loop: CASSAPSSGANTGELFF. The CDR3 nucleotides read TGTGCCAGCAGTGCGCCTTCTAGCGGAGCGAACACCGGGGAGCTGTTTTTT.

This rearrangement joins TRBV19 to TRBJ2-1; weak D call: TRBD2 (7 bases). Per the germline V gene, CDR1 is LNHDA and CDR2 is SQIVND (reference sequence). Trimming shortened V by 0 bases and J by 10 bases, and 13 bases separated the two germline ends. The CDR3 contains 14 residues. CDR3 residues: CASSIDYSGGEQFF. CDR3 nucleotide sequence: TGTGCCAGTAGTATAGATTACTCGGGGGGCGAGCAGTTCTTC.

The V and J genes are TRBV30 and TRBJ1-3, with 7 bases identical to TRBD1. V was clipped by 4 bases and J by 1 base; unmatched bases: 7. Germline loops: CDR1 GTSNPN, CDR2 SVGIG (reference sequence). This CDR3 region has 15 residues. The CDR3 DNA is TGTGCCTGGAACGAGATGGGACAGTCTGGAAACACCATATATTTT. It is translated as CAWNEMGQSGNTIYF.

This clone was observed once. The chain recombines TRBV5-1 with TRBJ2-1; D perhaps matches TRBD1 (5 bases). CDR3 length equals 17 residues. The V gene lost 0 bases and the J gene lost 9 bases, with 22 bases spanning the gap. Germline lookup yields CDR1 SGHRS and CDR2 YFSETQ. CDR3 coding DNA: TGCGCCAGCAGCTTGGGGGGCTGGGCAGCCATGGAGAGTGAGCAGTTCTTC. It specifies CASSLGGWAAMESEQFF.

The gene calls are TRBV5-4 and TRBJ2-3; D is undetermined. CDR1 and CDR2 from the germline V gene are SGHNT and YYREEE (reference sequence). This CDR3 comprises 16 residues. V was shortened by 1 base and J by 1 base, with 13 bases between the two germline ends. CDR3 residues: CASSLRSLLGTDTQYF. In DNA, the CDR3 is TGTGCCAGCAGCTTGCGATCTCTTTTAGGCACAGATACGCAGTATTTT.

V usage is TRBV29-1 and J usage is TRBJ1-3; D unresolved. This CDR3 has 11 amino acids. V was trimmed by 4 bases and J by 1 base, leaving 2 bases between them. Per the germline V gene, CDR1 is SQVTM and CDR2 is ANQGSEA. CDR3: CSVASGNTIYF. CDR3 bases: TGCAGCGTTGCGTCTGGAAACACCATATATTTT.

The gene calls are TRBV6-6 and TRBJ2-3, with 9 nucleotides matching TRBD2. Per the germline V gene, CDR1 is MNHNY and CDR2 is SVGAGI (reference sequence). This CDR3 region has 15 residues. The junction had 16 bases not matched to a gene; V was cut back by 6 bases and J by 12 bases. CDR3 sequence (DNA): TGTGCCAGCAGACCACTTTTGGCAAGCGGGGGGAACCAGTATTTT. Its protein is CASRPLLASGGNQYF.

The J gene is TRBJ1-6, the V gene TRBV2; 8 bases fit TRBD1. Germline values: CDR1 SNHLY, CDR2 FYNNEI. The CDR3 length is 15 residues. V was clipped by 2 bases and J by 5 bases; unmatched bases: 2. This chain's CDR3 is CASSETGQDNSPLHF. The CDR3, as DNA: TGTGCCAGCAGTGAAACGGGACAGGATAATTCACCCCTCCACTTT.

The CDR3 is CASTRGVGTGELFF. The CDR3 nucleotides are TGTGCCAGCACTCGGGGGGTCGGCACCGGGGAGCTGTTTTTT. The chain carries TRBV28 and TRBJ2-2; 7 bases fit TRBD2. Germline V lookup: CDR1 MDHEN, CDR2 SYDVKM. This CDR3 is built from 14 residues. V lost 7 bases to trimming and J lost 4 bases; unmatched junction nucleotides: 6.

CDR3 residues: CASSKDRVAEAFF. CDR3 coding DNA: TGCGCCAGCAGCAAAGACAGGGTCGCTGAAGCTTTCTTT. The chain has TRBV5-1 and TRBJ1-1; 7 bases are a match to TRBD1. Per germline, CDR1 SGHRS and CDR2 YFSETQ. V shed 4 bases, J shed 6 bases, and the junction held 6 bases outside the gene matches. This CDR3 has 13 residues.

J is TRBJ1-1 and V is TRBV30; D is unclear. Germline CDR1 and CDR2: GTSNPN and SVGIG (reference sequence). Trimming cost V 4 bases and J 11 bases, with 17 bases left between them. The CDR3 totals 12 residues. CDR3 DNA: TGTGCCTGGATCCGAGGCAGAGGTCGCGCTTTCTTT. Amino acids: CAWIRGRGRAFF.

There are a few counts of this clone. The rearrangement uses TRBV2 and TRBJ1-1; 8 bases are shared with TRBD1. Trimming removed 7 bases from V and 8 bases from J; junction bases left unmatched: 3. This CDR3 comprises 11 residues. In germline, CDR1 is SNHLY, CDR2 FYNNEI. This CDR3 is CASTRDREAFF. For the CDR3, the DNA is TGTGCCAGCACCCGGGACAGGGAAGCTTTCTTT. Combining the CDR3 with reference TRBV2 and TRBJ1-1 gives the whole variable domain EPEVTQTPSHQVTQMGQEVILRCVPISNHLYFYWYRQILGQKVEFLVSFYNNEISEKSEIFDDQFSVERPDGSNFTLKIRSTKLEDSAMYFCASTRDREAFFGQGTRLTVV.

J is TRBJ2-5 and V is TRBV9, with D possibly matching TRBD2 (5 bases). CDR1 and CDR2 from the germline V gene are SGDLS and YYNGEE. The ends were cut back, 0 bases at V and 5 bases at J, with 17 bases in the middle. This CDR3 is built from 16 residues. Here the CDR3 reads CASSVGSSSSLETQYF. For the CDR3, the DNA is TGTGCCAGCAGCGTAGGGTCCTCGTCTAGCCTCGAGACCCAGTACTTC.

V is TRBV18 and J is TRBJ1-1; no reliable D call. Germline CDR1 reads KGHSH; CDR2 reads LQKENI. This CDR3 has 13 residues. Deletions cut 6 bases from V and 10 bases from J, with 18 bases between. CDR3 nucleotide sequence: TGTGCCAGCTCTACAGACCAATCGGGAGCAGCTTTCTTT. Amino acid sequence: CASSTDQSGAAFF.

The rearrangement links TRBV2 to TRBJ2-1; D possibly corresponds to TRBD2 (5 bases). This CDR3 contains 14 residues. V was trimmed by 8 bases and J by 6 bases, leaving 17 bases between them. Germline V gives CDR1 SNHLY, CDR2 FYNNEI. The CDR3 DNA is TGTGCCAGCGTGAGCCGGCGGGCGCTCAATGAGCAGTTCTTC. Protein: CASVSRRALNEQFF.